One sample yielded the 9 T cell receptor beta chains listed below, sequenced in a study of blood T cell repertoires in COVID-19. The method was immunoSEQ multiplex PCR; TCRdb's version includes in-frame clones alone and lacks a portion of them. This table has around 120,000 clones, approximately 90% appearing once. Input material: peripheral blood. The receptor source for this set is a human donor in a cohort sampled during active COVID-19.

This clone occurred once. This chain uses TRBV19 with TRBJ1-3, with 8 bases that match TRBD1. This CDR3 contains 15 residues. CDR1 and CDR2 (germline): LNHDA, SQIVND (reference sequence). Losses at the gene ends were 7 bases for V and 4 bases for J; bases not matched to a gene: 9. The CDR3 loop is CASMGGDRFGNTIYF. In DNA form, the CDR3 reads TGTGCCAGTATGGGGGGGGACAGGTTCGGAAACACCATATATTTT.

The V and J genes are TRBV28 and TRBJ2-3, with 7 bases that match TRBD2. Germline V CDR1 and CDR2: MDHEN, SYDVKM. CDR3 size: 15 residues. V lost 2 bases, J lost 11 bases, and 13 bases stayed unmatched. CDR3 coding DNA: TGTGCCAGCAGTTTACCGGGAGGCCCGAGTGGATGGCAGTATTTT. As protein: CASSLPGGPSGWQYF.

As DNA, the CDR3 is TGTGCCAGCAGCTTAGATCATAACACTGGAAACACCATATATTTT. Amino acid sequence: CASSLDHNTGNTIYF. The gene calls are TRBV11-2 and TRBJ1-3; D unresolved. Germline V lookup: CDR1 SGHAT, CDR2 FQNNGV. The CDR3 is 15 residues long. Trimming pared 0 bases from V and 2 bases from J, leaving 8 bases between.

The chain has TRBV11-2 and TRBJ2-5; 8 positions match TRBD1. The CDR3 has 16 amino acids. V lost 5 bases and J lost 4; bases outside the gene matches: 12. The V gene's germline CDR1 is SGHAT and CDR2 FQNNGV. The CDR3 reads CASSDEDRVGRETQYF. The CDR3 coding sequence is TGTGCCAGCAGCGACGAGGACAGGGTAGGAAGAGAGACCCAGTACTTC.

This chain joins TRBV30 and TRBJ2-1, with D hard to call. There are 14 residues in the CDR3. V lost 0 bases and J 7 bases, leaving 13 bases between the germline ends. Germline V gene lookup returns CDR1 GTSNPN and CDR2 SVGIG (reference sequence). In DNA form, the CDR3 reads TGTGCCTGGAGTGTACGCATCGAAGCGAATGAGCAGTTCTTC. Its protein product is CAWSVRIEANEQFF.

V and J are TRBV6-5 and TRBJ2-5; 10 nucleotides line up with TRBD2. CDR1 and CDR2 (germline): MNHEY, SVGAGI. CDR3 length: 14 amino acids. V lost 2 bases, J lost 5 bases, and 2 bases stayed unmatched. The CDR3: CASSYTSGVETQYF. CDR3 in DNA: TGTGCCAGCAGTTACACTAGCGGGGTGGAGACCCAGTACTTC.

The chain carries TRBV3-1 (or the pseudogene TRBV3-2) and TRBJ2-4; TRBD2 might be the D (5 bases). The CDR3 is made up of 14 amino acids. Per the germline V gene, CDR1 is LGHDT and CDR2 is YNNKEL (reference sequence). Trimming stripped 4 bases from V and 8 bases from J, with 15 bases between. In DNA, the CDR3 is TGTGCCAGCAGCCTTCGTACTAGTGTGGACATTCAGTACTTC. It translates to CASSLRTSVDIQYF.

V gene TRBV27 combines with J gene TRBJ2-1; 10 bases are shared with TRBD2. V shed 0 bases and J 2 bases; nucleotides not matched to a gene: 1. CDR1 is MNHEY, CDR2 SMNVEV, per germline (reference sequence). The CDR3 contains 16 residues. The chain's CDR3 is CASSLSTSGTYNEQFF. CDR3 sequence (DNA): TGTGCCAGCAGTTTATCAACTAGCGGGACCTACAATGAGCAGTTCTTC.

V usage is TRBV24-1 and J usage is TRBJ2-1; perhaps TRBD1 as D (5 bases). The V gene lost 0 bases and the J gene lost 5 bases, with 16 bases spanning the gap. The length of the CDR3 is 17 residues. Germline lookup yields CDR1 KGHDR and CDR2 SFDVKD. CDR3 sequence (DNA): TGTGCCACCAGTGATTTGGGTCAGGGTGGTATCGACAATGAGCAGTTCTTC. Encoded protein: CATSDLGQGGIDNEQFF.